This TCR beta chain was recorded in a study of blood T cell repertoires in COVID-19 (dated by TCRdb to the early 2020s). Turning to the overall study: Collaborator samples came from the United States, Italy and Spain and covered acute and convalescent phases of COVID-19. The repertoires were released in a freely available public database meant as a resource for research on the immune response to SARS-CoV-2. The material from the prospective study consisted of cDNA or gDNA derived from T cells, B-cell-depleted T cells, or PBMCs. Where HLA class I and class II types were available, the types were taken from metadata supplied by the sample provider, not from assay-based typing. Subjects who had been exposed to COVID-19, were actively infected with it, or had recovered from it provided the deeply sampled blood TCRbeta repertoires that made up the dataset. The samples were drawn from the first 160 participants of the ongoing ImmuneRACE study and from 1,254 subjects provided by 6 global collaborators. A de-identified subject ID, COVID-19 status, age in years and sex were almost always included in the sample metadata.

Comments on this clone: Which antigen it targets is not known. No much larger clone is present one base from it, and per-base qualities are unavailable.

Enrolling through a virtual design, the prospective study's participants ranged in age from roughly 18 to 95 years and lived across roughly 24 United States geographic areas. In the prospective study, cohorts were assigned on the basis of participant-reported clinical history obtained from a screening survey and a study questionnaire. Exposed participants were defined as having been in contact with someone with a PCR-confirmed or clinician-diagnosed COVID-19 case within 2 weeks of study entry. In the prospective study, whole blood, serum and a nasopharyngeal or oropharyngeal swab were collected from each participant by mobile phlebotomists. Prospective study participants could optionally give additional blood draws and questionnaires over an approximately two-month period. Before DNA extraction, blood samples from the prospective study were shipped at room temperature or frozen. Results and caveats for the whole study, not just this receptor: The quantity of clinical and demographic metadata differed by source and by participant and was supplied without curation.

The immunoSEQ Assay, a bias-controlled multiplex PCR, was used to amplify TCRbeta CDR3 regions from genomic DNA. For the original study's pipeline: The number of nucleated cells in each sample was estimated from the amplification of reference gene primers within the assay. To quantify the absolute abundance of each unique TCRbeta CDR3 rearrangement, sequence reads were collapsed and filtered. For each sample, productive Simpson clonality was calculated as the square root of Simpson's diversity index over productive rearrangements. Not all clones reach the TCRdb copy of this immuneACCESS table, which keeps in-frame sequences only. Checked studies attribute under half of the gap to unresolved V genes and leave the rest unexplained. The D gene and trimming were derived from the DNA, and the V and J assignments and clone size from that table. The sample table records a few hundred thousand clones; around 91% of these occur just once. The top ten constitute about 15% of the sample.

Sequences were obtained from PBMCs or T cells enriched from blood (not recorded which). The receptor was derived from a man aged 30 to 39 who had been exposed to COVID-19.

The bases read TGTGCCAGCAGCTTTGGGCCAGGTACCTACGAGCAGTACTTC. Translated, this is CASSFGPGTYEQYF. The V gene is TRBV11-1 and the J gene is TRBJ2-7; a confident D gene designation cannot be given. Trimming removed 3 bases from V and 2 bases from J, leaving 11 bases between the germline ends. The CDR3 numbers 14 residues from cysteine through phenylalanine. Only the CDR3 region is kept as DNA, spanning 42 bases read in frame from base 1. The germline V gene (reference sequence) supplies CDR1 SGHAT and CDR2 FQDESV.